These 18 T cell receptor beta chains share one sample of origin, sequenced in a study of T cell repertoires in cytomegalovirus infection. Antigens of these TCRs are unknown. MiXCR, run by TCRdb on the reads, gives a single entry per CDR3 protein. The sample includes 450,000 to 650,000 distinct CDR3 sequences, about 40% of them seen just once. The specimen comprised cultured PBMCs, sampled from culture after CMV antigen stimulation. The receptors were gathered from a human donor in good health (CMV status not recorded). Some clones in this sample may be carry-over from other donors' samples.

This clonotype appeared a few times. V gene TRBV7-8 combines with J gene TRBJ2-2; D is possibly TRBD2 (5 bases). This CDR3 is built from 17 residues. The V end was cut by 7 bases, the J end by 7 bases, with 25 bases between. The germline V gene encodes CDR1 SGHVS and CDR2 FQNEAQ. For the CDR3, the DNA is TGTGCCAGCATCAAAAAGGCCGGGGTGGGATCGGACGGGGAGCTGTTTTTT. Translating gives CASIKKAGVGSDGELFF.

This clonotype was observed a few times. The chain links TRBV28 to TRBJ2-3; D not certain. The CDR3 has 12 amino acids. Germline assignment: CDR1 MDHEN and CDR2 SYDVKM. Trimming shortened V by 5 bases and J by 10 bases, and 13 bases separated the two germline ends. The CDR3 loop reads CASSGPPRSQYF. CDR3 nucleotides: TGTGCCAGCAGTGGGCCTCCCCGTTCGCAGTATTTT.

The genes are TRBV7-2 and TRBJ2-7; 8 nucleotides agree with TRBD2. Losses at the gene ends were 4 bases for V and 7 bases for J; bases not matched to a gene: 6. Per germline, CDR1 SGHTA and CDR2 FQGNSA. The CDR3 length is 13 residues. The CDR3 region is CASSSERGREQYF. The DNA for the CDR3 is TGTGCCAGCAGCTCCGAGCGGGGGCGGGAGCAGTACTTC. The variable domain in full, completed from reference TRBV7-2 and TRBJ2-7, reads GAGVSQSPSNKVTEKGKDVELRCDPISGHTALYWYRQSLGQGLEFLIYFQGNSAPDKSGLPSDRFSAERTGGSVSTLTIQRTQQEDSAVYLCASSSERGREQYFGPGTRLTVT.

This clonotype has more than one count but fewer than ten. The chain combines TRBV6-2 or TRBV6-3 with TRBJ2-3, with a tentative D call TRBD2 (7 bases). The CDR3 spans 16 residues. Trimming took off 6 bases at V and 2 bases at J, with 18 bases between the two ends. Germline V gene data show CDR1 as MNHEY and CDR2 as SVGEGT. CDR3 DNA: TGTGCCAGCAGCGCCCGGGGGGCCTCCTCCACAGATACGCAGTATTTT. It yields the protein CASSARGASSTDTQYF.

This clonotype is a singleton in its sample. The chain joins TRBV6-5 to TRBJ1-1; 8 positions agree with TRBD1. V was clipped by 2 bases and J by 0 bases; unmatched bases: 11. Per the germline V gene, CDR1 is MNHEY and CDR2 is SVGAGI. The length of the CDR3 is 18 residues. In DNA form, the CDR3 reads TGTGCCAGCAGTTACCTGCCCGGGACAGGACACATGAACACTGAAGCTTTCTTT. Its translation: CASSYLPGTGHMNTEAFF.

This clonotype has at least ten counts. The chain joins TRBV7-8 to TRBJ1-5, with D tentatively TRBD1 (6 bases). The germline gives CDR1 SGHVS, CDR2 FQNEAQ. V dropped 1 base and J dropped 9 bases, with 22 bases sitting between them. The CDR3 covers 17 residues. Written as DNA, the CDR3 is TGTGCCAGCAGCTTAGTTGGCAGGGGTCTGGGGTTTGGGCCCCAGCATTTT. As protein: CASSLVGRGLGFGPQHF.

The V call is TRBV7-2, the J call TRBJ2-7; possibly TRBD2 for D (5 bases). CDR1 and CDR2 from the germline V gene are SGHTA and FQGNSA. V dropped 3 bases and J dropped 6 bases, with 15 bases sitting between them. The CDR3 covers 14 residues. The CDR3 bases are TGTGCCAGCAGCTTGATTACGGGGTACTCCGAGCAGTACTTC. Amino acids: CASSLITGYSEQYF.

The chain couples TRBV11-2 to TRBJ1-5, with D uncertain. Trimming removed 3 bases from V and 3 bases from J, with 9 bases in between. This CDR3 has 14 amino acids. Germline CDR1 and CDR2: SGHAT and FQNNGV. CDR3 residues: CASSFQGINQPQHF. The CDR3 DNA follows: TGTGCCAGCAGCTTTCAAGGGATCAATCAGCCCCAGCATTTT.

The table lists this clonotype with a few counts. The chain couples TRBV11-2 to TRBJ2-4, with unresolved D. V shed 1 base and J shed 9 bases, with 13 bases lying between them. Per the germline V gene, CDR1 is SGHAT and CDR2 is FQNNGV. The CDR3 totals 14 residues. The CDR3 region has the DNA TGTGCCAGCAGCTTAGGCCGGGCTGAAAGCATTCAGTACTTC. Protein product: CASSLGRAESIQYF.

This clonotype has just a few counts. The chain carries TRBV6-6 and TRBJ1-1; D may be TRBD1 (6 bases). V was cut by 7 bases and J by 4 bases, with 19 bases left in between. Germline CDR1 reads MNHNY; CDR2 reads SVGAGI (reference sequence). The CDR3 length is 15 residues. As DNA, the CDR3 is TGTGCCAGCACCGTCAACGTGGGAGGGGGCACTGAAGCTTTCTTT. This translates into CASTVNVGGGTEAFF.

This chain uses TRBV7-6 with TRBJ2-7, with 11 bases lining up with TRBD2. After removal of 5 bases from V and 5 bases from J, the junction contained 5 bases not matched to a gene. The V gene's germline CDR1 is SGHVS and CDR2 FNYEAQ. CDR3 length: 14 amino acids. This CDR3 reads CASSRSGGADEQYF. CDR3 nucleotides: TGTGCCAGCAGCCGTAGCGGGGGGGCCGACGAGCAGTACTTC.

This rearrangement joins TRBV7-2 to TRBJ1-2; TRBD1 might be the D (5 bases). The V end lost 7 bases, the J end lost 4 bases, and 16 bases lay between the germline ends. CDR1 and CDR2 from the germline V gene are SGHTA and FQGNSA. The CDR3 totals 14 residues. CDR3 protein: CASKAARGVYGYTF. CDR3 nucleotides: TGTGCCAGCAAAGCAGCGAGAGGGGTCTATGGCTACACCTTC. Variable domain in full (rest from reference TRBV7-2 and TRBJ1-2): GAGVSQSPSNKVTEKGKDVELRCDPISGHTALYWYRQSLGQGLEFLIYFQGNSAPDKSGLPSDRFSAERTGGSVSTLTIQRTQQEDSAVYLCASKAARGVYGYTFGSGTRLTVV.

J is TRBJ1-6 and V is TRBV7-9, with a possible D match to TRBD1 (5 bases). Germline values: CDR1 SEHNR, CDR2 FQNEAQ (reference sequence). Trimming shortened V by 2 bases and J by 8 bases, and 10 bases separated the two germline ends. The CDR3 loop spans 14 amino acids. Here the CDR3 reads CASSLSGAYSPLHF. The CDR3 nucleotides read TGTGCCAGCAGCTTATCTGGGGCATATTCACCCCTCCACTTT.

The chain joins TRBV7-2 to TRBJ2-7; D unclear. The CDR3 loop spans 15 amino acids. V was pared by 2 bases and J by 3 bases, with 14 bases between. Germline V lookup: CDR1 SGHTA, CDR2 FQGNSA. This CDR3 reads CASSLSDGLSYEQYF. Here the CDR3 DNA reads TGTGCCAGCAGCTTATCCGACGGCCTCAGCTACGAGCAGTACTTC.

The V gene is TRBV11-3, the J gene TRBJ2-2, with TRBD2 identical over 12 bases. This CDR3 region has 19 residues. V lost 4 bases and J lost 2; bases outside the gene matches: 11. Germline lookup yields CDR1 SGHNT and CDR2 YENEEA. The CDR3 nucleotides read TGTGCCAGCAGCTCCCGTCTAGCGGGAGGGAATTTAAACACCGGGGAGCTGTTTTTT. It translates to CASSSRLAGGNLNTGELFF.

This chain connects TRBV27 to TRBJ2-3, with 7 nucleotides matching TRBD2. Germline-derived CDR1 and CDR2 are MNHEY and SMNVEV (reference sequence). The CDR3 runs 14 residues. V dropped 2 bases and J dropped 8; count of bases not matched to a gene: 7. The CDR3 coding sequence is TGTGCCAGCAGTTTAGGAGGGAGGGCCTCTACGCAGTATTTT. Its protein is CASSLGGRASTQYF.

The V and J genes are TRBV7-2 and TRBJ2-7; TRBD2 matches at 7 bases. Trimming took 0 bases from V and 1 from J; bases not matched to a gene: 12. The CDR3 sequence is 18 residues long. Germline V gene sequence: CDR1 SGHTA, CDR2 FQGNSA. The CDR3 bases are TGTGCCAGCAGCTTAGCAGGCCTGGACACGGGAGGTTCCTACGAGCAGTACTTC. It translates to CASSLAGLDTGGSYEQYF. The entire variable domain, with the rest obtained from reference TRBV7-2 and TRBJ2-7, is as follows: GAGVSQSPSNKVTEKGKDVELRCDPISGHTALYWYRQSLGQGLEFLIYFQGNSAPDKSGLPSDRFSAERTGGSVSTLTIQRTQQEDSAVYLCASSLAGLDTGGSYEQYFGPGTRLTVT.

The CDR3 nucleotides read TGTGCCAGCAGTGCTCTCCCAAATGTCGGACAGGGGGCCGATTCACCCCTCCACTTT. It translates to CASSALPNVGQGADSPLHF. The chain is built from TRBV6-4 and TRBJ1-6, with 11 bases that match TRBD1. The CDR3 is made up of 19 amino acids. Per germline, CDR1 MRHNA and CDR2 SNTAGT. The V and J ends lost 4 bases and 8 bases, in that order; junction bases with no gene match: 16.